Below are 15 T cell receptor beta chains sequenced from a single sample in a study of T-cell memory formation after mild COVID-19. TCRdb re-called the 5' RACE reads through MiXCR, storing one row per CDR3 protein. The sample records approximately 500,000 distinct CDR3 sequences, 25% being singletons. Sequences were obtained from PBMCs or a T cell subset sorted from them (not recorded which). These receptors were taken from an adult woman who had mild COVID-19 (a few samples of this study predate the infection). Cell type and time point are not known.

The chain recombines TRBV5-5 with TRBJ2-7, with D perhaps TRBD1 (6 bases). The length of the CDR3 is 16 residues. Germline V gene sequence: CDR1 SGHKS, CDR2 YYEKEE (reference sequence). V was trimmed by 0 bases and J by 3 bases, leaving 16 bases between them. This CDR3 reads CASSLEGDGLIYEQYF. Here the CDR3 DNA reads TGTGCCAGCAGCTTGGAGGGGGACGGTCTAATCTACGAGCAGTACTTC.

This chain uses TRBV7-9 with TRBJ1-2, with D hard to call. The CDR3 sequence is 14 residues long. The germline V and J ends were trimmed by 3 bases and 7 bases, with 15 bases remaining between them. Germline CDR1 is SEHNR and CDR2 is FQNEAQ (reference sequence). The CDR3 region has the DNA TGTGCCAGCAGCTTCTCCGCGGGGTTGAGTGGCTACACCTTC. Protein sequence: CASSFSAGLSGYTF.

This CDR3 reads CASSFPPRAEQFF. For the CDR3, the DNA is TGTGCCAGCAGCTTCCCCCCTAGGGCGGAGCAGTTCTTC. The chain is built from TRBV13 and TRBJ2-1; D gene uncertain. CDR1 is PRHDT, CDR2 FYEKMQ, per germline (reference sequence). CDR3 length: 13 residues. Trimming removed 3 bases at V and 10 bases at J, with 13 bases between.

The rearrangement links TRBV20-1 to TRBJ1-6, with D perhaps matching TRBD1 (5 bases). In germline, CDR1 is DFQATT, CDR2 SNEGSKA (reference sequence). Trimming pared 2 bases from V and 5 bases from J, leaving 13 bases between. The CDR3 has 15 amino acids. Here the CDR3 DNA reads TGCAGTGCTAGAAAATCCGGGACGGATAATTCACCCCTCCACTTT. It encodes CSARKSGTDNSPLHF.

The rearrangement uses TRBV6-2 or TRBV6-3 and TRBJ1-5; D is unclear. The CDR3 extends over 14 amino acids. V dropped 5 bases and J dropped 5 bases, with 13 bases sitting between them. From germline, CDR1 is MNHEY and CDR2 SVGEGT. As DNA, the CDR3 is TGTGCCAGCAGTAACCCCAACAGCGATCAGCCCCAGCATTTT. It codes for CASSNPNSDQPQHF.

This clonotype was observed a few times. J is TRBJ2-5 and V is TRBV28, with 11 bases identical to TRBD2. The V and J ends lost 5 bases and 7 bases, in that order; junction bases with no gene match: 6. The CDR3 spans 14 residues. CDR1 and CDR2 from the germline V gene are MDHEN and SYDVKM. The CDR3 sequence: CASSPGTSGLTQYF. DNA for the CDR3: TGTGCCAGCAGTCCAGGGACTAGCGGCCTGACCCAGTACTTC.

This clonotype was observed a handful of times. The chain carries TRBV7-9 and TRBJ2-5; no clear D. The CDR3 is 15 amino acids. Germline-derived CDR1 and CDR2 are SEHNR and FQNEAQ (reference sequence). The ends were cut back, 4 bases at V and 1 base at J, with 13 bases in the middle. Written as DNA, the CDR3 is TGTGCCAGCAGCTCGGGTAGATGGGGCCAAGAGACCCAGTACTTC. Its protein product is CASSSGRWGQETQYF.

Only a few counts were recorded for this clonotype. The chain combines TRBV27 with TRBJ2-1; the D gene could be TRBD1 or TRBD2 (8 bases each). The ends were cut back, 6 bases at V and 4 bases at J, with 25 bases in the middle. The CDR3 is 18 amino acids. Germline CDR1 MNHEY, CDR2 SMNVEV (reference sequence). CDR3 DNA sequence: TGTGCCAGCAGCCGCCGCACGGGGGGGACAGGAGTGTACAATGAGCAGTTCTTC. Its protein product is CASSRRTGGTGVYNEQFF.

This chain connects TRBV6-6 to TRBJ1-2; D not resolved. Germline CDR1 and CDR2: MNHNY and SVGAGI (reference sequence). The CDR3 has 13 amino acids. Trimming left V 7 bases short and J 0 bases short, with 9 bases between. CDR3 in amino acids: CASTRGTNYGYTF. In nucleotides, the CDR3 is TGTGCCAGCACTCGAGGCACTAACTATGGCTACACCTTC.

This clonotype appeared a few times. V and J are TRBV12-3 or TRBV12-4 and TRBJ2-7, with TRBD2 matching over 7 bases. This CDR3 region has 15 residues. Trimming removed 3 bases from V and 7 bases from J; junction bases left unmatched: 12. CDR3 nucleotide sequence: TGTGCCAGCAGTTTTTCAAGTGGGAGGGCCGGAGAGCAGTACTTC. Residues: CASSFSSGRAGEQYF.

This clonotype occurred many times. The chain carries TRBV15 and TRBJ2-7; the match to TRBD2 covers 10 bases. The CDR3 runs 15 residues. The trim removed 0 bases at V and 3 bases at J, leaving 2 bases unmatched. Germline assignment: CDR1 LNHNV and CDR2 YYDKDF (reference sequence). CDR3 sequence (DNA): TGTGCCACCAGCAGAGAGGCTAGCGGGGGCTACGAGCAGTACTTC. It is translated as CATSREASGGYEQYF.

This clonotype was picked up a small number of times. The chain links TRBV12-3 or TRBV12-4 to TRBJ1-2; D might be TRBD1 (6 bases). This CDR3 has 15 residues. The V gene lost 6 bases and the J gene lost 0 bases, with 14 bases spanning the gap. The DNA for the CDR3 is TGTGCCAGCAGGAACACAGGGAGAGCTAACTATGGCTACACCTTC. Amino acid sequence: CASRNTGRANYGYTF.

This rearrangement joins TRBV6-2 or TRBV6-3 to TRBJ2-1; D is undetermined. There are 15 residues in the CDR3. Germline V gene sequence: CDR1 MNHEY, CDR2 SVGEGT. V was trimmed by 2 bases and J by 8 bases, leaving 16 bases between them. The CDR3 sequence is CASSYERLKVHEQFF. DNA of the CDR3: TGTGCCAGCAGTTACGAGAGATTGAAGGTCCATGAGCAGTTCTTC.

A few counts support this clonotype. V gene TRBV4-1 combines with J gene TRBJ2-7; 10 bases match TRBD2. Germline V gene sequence: CDR1 MGHRA, CDR2 YSYEKL. The CDR3 covers 16 residues. V was clipped by 0 bases and J by 5 bases; unmatched bases: 7. CDR3 region: CASSQDGLAGAHEQYF. CDR3 DNA sequence: TGCGCCAGCAGCCAAGATGGGCTAGCGGGAGCCCACGAGCAGTACTTC.

There are a few counts of this clonotype. V is TRBV5-6 and J is TRBJ2-3, with D possibly being TRBD1 (6 bases). The CDR3 is 15 residues long. Trimming removed 1 base at V and 4 bases at J, with 13 bases between. Germline values: CDR1 SGHDT, CDR2 YYEEEE. CDR3 loop: CASSLYEQGADTQYF. CDR3 DNA: TGTGCCAGCAGCTTGTATGAACAGGGAGCAGATACGCAGTATTTT. Full variable domain (missing parts from reference TRBV5-6 and TRBJ2-3): DAGVTQSPTHLIKTRGQQVTLRCSPKSGHDTVSWYQQALGQGPQFIFQYYEEEERQRGNFPDRFSGHQFPNYSSELNVNALLLGDSALYLCASSLYEQGADTQYFGPGTRLTVL.